These T cell receptor beta chains were read from a single sample in a study of blood T cell repertoires in COVID-19. The table came from immunoSEQ multiplex PCR; TCRdb's copy has only in-frame clones and leaves some out. The table has 65,000 to 90,000 clones, 70% to 90% seen once. Sequences were obtained from peripheral blood. The receptor set was obtained from an elderly woman in a cohort sampled during active or convalescent COVID-19. CDR3s include the opening cysteine and the closing phenylalanine or tryptophan. Fields, in order: clone size, J gene, V gene, D gene, CDR3 protein, CDR3 DNA. D genes are given only for firm matches. The size field is filled for only some rows; it gives once, few, many or a size class.

clone_size: few; j_call: TRBJ1-6; v_call: TRBV27; d_call: .; cdr3_aa: CASSKTTQAIGSPLHF; cdr3_nt: TGTGCCAGCAGCAAAACGACCCAGGCCATCGGATCACCCCTCCACTTT
clone_size: .; j_call: TRBJ1-1; v_call: TRBV5-5; d_call: .; cdr3_aa: CASSTLPRDTEAFF; cdr3_nt: TGTGCCAGCAGCACCCTCCCCCGGGACACTGAAGCTTTCTTT
clone_size: once; j_call: TRBJ2-2; v_call: TRBV30; d_call: TRBD2; cdr3_aa: CAWSSGTRAGELFF; cdr3_nt: TGTGCCTGGAGTAGCGGGACTAGAGCCGGGGAGCTGTTTTTT
clone_size: .; j_call: TRBJ2-1; v_call: TRBV5-1; d_call: TRBD2; cdr3_aa: CASSSGTSGRSSYNEQFF; cdr3_nt: TGCGCCAGCAGCTCCGGGACTAGCGGGAGATCTTCCTACAATGAGCAGTTCTTC
clone_size: .; j_call: TRBJ2-1; v_call: TRBV4-2; d_call: .; cdr3_aa: CASSPFSNSYNEQFF; cdr3_nt: TGTGCCAGCAGCCCCTTTAGCAACTCCTACAATGAGCAGTTCTTC
clone_size: .; j_call: TRBJ1-2; v_call: TRBV28; d_call: .; cdr3_aa: CASRPPGYGGYTF; cdr3_nt: TGTGCCAGCAGACCCCCAGGGTACGGTGGCTACACCTTC
clone_size: .; j_call: TRBJ1-1; v_call: TRBV19; d_call: .; cdr3_aa: CASSFGQTDTEAFF; cdr3_nt: TGTGCCAGTAGTTTCGGACAGACCGACACTGAAGCTTTCTTT
clone_size: .; j_call: TRBJ2-7; v_call: TRBV6-1; d_call: TRBD1; cdr3_aa: CASSESQGAFYEQYF; cdr3_nt: TGTGCCAGCAGTGAATCCCAGGGGGCGTTCTACGAGCAGTACTTC
clone_size: few; j_call: TRBJ2-7; v_call: TRBV28; d_call: .; cdr3_aa: CASSSGDRQLYEQYF; cdr3_nt: TGTGCCAGCAGCTCGGGGGACAGACAACTCTACGAGCAGTACTTC
clone_size: .; j_call: TRBJ1-2; v_call: TRBV6-6; d_call: TRBD1; cdr3_aa: CASSQQGSYGYTF; cdr3_nt: TGTGCCAGCAGTCAACAGGGGTCTTATGGCTACACCTTC
clone_size: .; j_call: TRBJ2-7; v_call: TRBV29-1; d_call: TRBD1; cdr3_aa: CSVEFPGQGLYEQYF; cdr3_nt: TGCAGCGTTGAATTCCCGGGACAGGGGTTGTACGAGCAGTACTTC
clone_size: .; j_call: TRBJ2-1; v_call: TRBV7-2; d_call: TRBD2; cdr3_aa: CASSLGLAVSYNEQFF; cdr3_nt: TGTGCCAGCAGCTTAGGACTAGCGGTCTCCTACAATGAGCAGTTCTTC
clone_size: .; j_call: TRBJ1-6; v_call: TRBV5-1; d_call: TRBD1; cdr3_aa: CASSWGQGEPYNSPLHF; cdr3_nt: TGCGCCAGCAGCTGGGGACAGGGGGAGCCCTATAATTCACCCCTCCACTTT
clone_size: .; j_call: TRBJ1-2; v_call: TRBV5-1; d_call: TRBD1; cdr3_aa: CASSLDRNIYGYTF; cdr3_nt: TGCGCCAGCAGTCTGGACAGGAACATCTATGGCTACACCTTC
clone_size: few; j_call: TRBJ2-2; v_call: TRBV2; d_call: TRBD2; cdr3_aa: CASSDAAGASGELFF; cdr3_nt: TGTGCCAGCAGTGACGCAGCGGGAGCTTCCGGGGAGCTGTTTTTT
clone_size: .; j_call: TRBJ1-2; v_call: TRBV28; d_call: TRBD1; cdr3_aa: CASSTGTVYGYTF; cdr3_nt: TGTGCCAGCAGTACCGGGACAGTCTATGGCTACACCTTC
clone_size: .; j_call: TRBJ1-1; v_call: TRBV27; d_call: .; cdr3_aa: CASSHSGGRETEAFF; cdr3_nt: TGTGCCAGCAGCCATAGCGGCGGTCGTGAAACTGAAGCTTTCTTT
clone_size: .; j_call: TRBJ1-3; v_call: TRBV28; d_call: TRBD1; cdr3_aa: CASLGQGANSGNTIYF; cdr3_nt: TGTGCCAGCTTGGGACAGGGGGCTAACTCTGGAAACACCATATATTTT
clone_size: few; j_call: TRBJ2-1; v_call: TRBV10-1; d_call: TRBD2; cdr3_aa: CASSGAGLAGNEQFF; cdr3_nt: TGCGCCAGCAGTGGGGCGGGACTAGCGGGAAATGAGCAGTTCTTC
clone_size: .; j_call: TRBJ2-2; v_call: TRBV12-3/TRBV12-4; d_call: .; cdr3_aa: CASSQGTGELFF; cdr3_nt: TGTGCCAGCAGCCAGGGCACCGGGGAGCTGTTTTTT
clone_size: .; j_call: TRBJ1-2; v_call: TRBV11-2; d_call: TRBD1; cdr3_aa: CASSQDRGLGYTF; cdr3_nt: TGTGCCAGCAGCCAGGACAGGGGGCTTGGCTACACCTTC
clone_size: .; j_call: TRBJ2-7; v_call: TRBV5-1; d_call: TRBD1; cdr3_aa: CASSLRGGTGVYYEQYF; cdr3_nt: TGCGCCAGCAGCTTGAGGGGCGGGACAGGGGTATACTACGAGCAGTACTTC
clone_size: .; j_call: TRBJ1-2; v_call: TRBV29-1; d_call: TRBD1; cdr3_aa: CSVARGGQNYGYTF; cdr3_nt: TGCAGCGTTGCCCGGGGGGGACAGAACTATGGCTACACCTTC
clone_size: .; j_call: TRBJ2-1; v_call: TRBV5-1; d_call: .; cdr3_aa: CASSLASSYNEQFF; cdr3_nt: TGCGCCAGCAGCTTGGCTAGCTCCTACAATGAGCAGTTCTTC
clone_size: .; j_call: TRBJ2-1; v_call: TRBV29-1; d_call: .; cdr3_aa: CSAVLGSSYNEQFF; cdr3_nt: TGCAGCGCCGTACTAGGGAGCTCCTACAATGAGCAGTTCTTC
clone_size: few; j_call: TRBJ1-6; v_call: TRBV10-1; d_call: TRBD1; cdr3_aa: CASSEHPPGTGSPLHF; cdr3_nt: TGCGCCAGCAGTGAGCACCCTCCCGGGACAGGGTCACCCCTCCACTTT
clone_size: .; j_call: TRBJ1-5; v_call: TRBV28; d_call: TRBD1; cdr3_aa: CASSGTGSQPQHF; cdr3_nt: TGTGCCAGCAGTGGGACAGGCTCTCAGCCCCAGCATTTT
clone_size: once; j_call: TRBJ1-4; v_call: TRBV18; d_call: TRBD1; cdr3_aa: CASSPGQGGFANEKLFF; cdr3_nt: TGTGCCAGCTCACCCGGACAGGGGGGGTTCGCTAATGAAAAACTGTTTTTT
clone_size: .; j_call: TRBJ2-3; v_call: TRBV10-1; d_call: TRBD2; cdr3_aa: CASSEGDYYTQYF; cdr3_nt: TGCGCCAGCAGTGAAGGGGACTATTATACGCAGTATTTT
clone_size: .; j_call: TRBJ2-2; v_call: TRBV4-1; d_call: TRBD2; cdr3_aa: CASSHGLAGVGTGELFF; cdr3_nt: TGCGCCAGCAGCCATGGACTAGCGGGAGTGGGGACCGGGGAGCTGTTTTTT
clone_size: once; j_call: TRBJ1-1; v_call: TRBV6-6; d_call: TRBD1; cdr3_aa: CASSTTGEGTEAFF; cdr3_nt: TGTGCCAGCAGTACGACAGGGGAGGGCACTGAAGCTTTCTTT
clone_size: once; j_call: TRBJ1-4; v_call: TRBV29-1; d_call: TRBD1; cdr3_aa: CSVGDSSYEKLFF; cdr3_nt: TGCAGCGTAGGGGACAGTTCGTATGAAAAACTGTTTTTT
clone_size: .; j_call: TRBJ2-7; v_call: TRBV15; d_call: .; cdr3_aa: CATSRDRYEQYF; cdr3_nt: TGTGCCACCAGCAGAGATCGGTACGAGCAGTACTTC
clone_size: .; j_call: TRBJ1-2; v_call: TRBV30; d_call: .; cdr3_aa: CAWSRAGVGGYTF; cdr3_nt: TGTGCCTGGAGTAGGGCAGGGGTTGGGGGCTACACCTTC
clone_size: .; j_call: TRBJ2-3; v_call: TRBV28; d_call: TRBD2; cdr3_aa: CASSFIAGTSTDTQYF; cdr3_nt: TGTGCCAGCAGTTTTATAGCGGGTACAAGCACAGATACGCAGTATTTT
clone_size: .; j_call: TRBJ2-3; v_call: TRBV10-1; d_call: TRBD2; cdr3_aa: CASSEELAGGADTQYF; cdr3_nt: TGCGCCAGCAGTGAGGAACTAGCGGGAGGGGCAGATACGCAGTATTTT
clone_size: .; j_call: TRBJ1-1; v_call: TRBV30; d_call: TRBD1; cdr3_aa: CAWDDRGFPEAFF; cdr3_nt: TGTGCCTGGGACGACAGGGGGTTCCCTGAAGCTTTCTTT
clone_size: .; j_call: TRBJ1-6; v_call: TRBV25-1; d_call: TRBD1; cdr3_aa: CASIPPGTENSPLHF; cdr3_nt: TGTGCCAGCATCCCACCCGGGACAGAGAATTCACCCCTCCACTTT
clone_size: .; j_call: TRBJ2-5; v_call: TRBV5-6; d_call: TRBD2; cdr3_aa: CASSLGLAGGPMETQYF; cdr3_nt: TGTGCCAGCAGCTTGGGGCTAGCGGGAGGGCCGATGGAGACCCAGTACTTC
clone_size: .; j_call: TRBJ1-1; v_call: TRBV5-1; d_call: TRBD1; cdr3_aa: CASSRRTGNTEAFF; cdr3_nt: TGCGCCAGCAGTCGGAGGACAGGGAACACTGAAGCTTTCTTT
clone_size: .; j_call: TRBJ2-5; v_call: TRBV5-1; d_call: .; cdr3_aa: CASSPKVTGPQETQYF; cdr3_nt: TGCGCCAGCAGCCCTAAAGTGACAGGTCCTCAAGAGACCCAGTACTTC
clone_size: .; j_call: TRBJ2-3; v_call: TRBV4-1; d_call: TRBD2; cdr3_aa: CASSQGIGRADTQYF; cdr3_nt: TGCGCCAGCAGCCAAGGAATCGGGAGGGCAGATACGCAGTATTTT
clone_size: .; j_call: TRBJ1-3; v_call: TRBV28; d_call: .; cdr3_aa: CATTDSRSGNTIYF; cdr3_nt: TGTGCCACTACGGACAGCCGCTCTGGAAACACCATATATTTT
clone_size: .; j_call: TRBJ2-5; v_call: TRBV7-7; d_call: TRBD1; cdr3_aa: CASSLNLWRQGGRETQYF; cdr3_nt: TGTGCTAGCAGCTTGAATCTTTGGAGACAGGGCGGTCGGGAGACCCAGTACTTC
clone_size: .; j_call: TRBJ2-7; v_call: TRBV3-1/TRBV3-2; d_call: .; cdr3_aa: CASSQGDTYEQYF; cdr3_nt: TGTGCCAGCAGCCAAGGGGACACCTACGAGCAGTACTTC
clone_size: .; j_call: TRBJ1-2; v_call: TRBV18; d_call: TRBD1; cdr3_aa: CASSPSDQDRGAF; cdr3_nt: TGTGCCAGCTCCCCCTCAGACCAAGACAGGGGGGCCTTC
clone_size: .; j_call: TRBJ2-7; v_call: TRBV7-9; d_call: TRBD2; cdr3_aa: CASSHRTSGSPYEQYF; cdr3_nt: TGTGCCAGCAGCCATCGGACTAGCGGGAGTCCCTACGAGCAGTACTTC
clone_size: .; j_call: TRBJ2-5; v_call: TRBV9; d_call: TRBD1; cdr3_aa: CASSGQGAGKDQYF; cdr3_nt: TGTGCCAGCAGCGGACAGGGGGCAGGGAAGGACCAGTACTTC
clone_size: .; j_call: TRBJ1-4; v_call: TRBV6-1; d_call: TRBD1; cdr3_aa: CASSEPRTGGNEKLFF; cdr3_nt: TGTGCCAGCAGTGAGCCCCGGACAGGGGGAAATGAAAAACTGTTTTTT
clone_size: few; j_call: TRBJ2-7; v_call: TRBV5-4; d_call: TRBD2; cdr3_aa: CASSWGGTSAYEQYF; cdr3_nt: TGTGCCAGCAGCTGGGGCGGGACTAGCGCTTACGAGCAGTACTTC
clone_size: .; j_call: TRBJ1-5; v_call: TRBV2; d_call: .; cdr3_aa: CASTSSNQPQHF; cdr3_nt: TGTGCCAGCACGTCGAGCAATCAGCCCCAGCATTTT
clone_size: .; j_call: TRBJ2-1; v_call: TRBV7-7; d_call: TRBD1; cdr3_aa: CASSFSDRGRQFF; cdr3_nt: TGTGCTAGCAGCTTCTCTGACAGGGGCCGTCAGTTCTTC
clone_size: .; j_call: TRBJ1-4; v_call: TRBV2; d_call: .; cdr3_aa: CASTPWGGSNEKLFF; cdr3_nt: TGTGCCAGCACCCCCTGGGGGGGATCAAATGAAAAACTGTTTTTT
clone_size: .; j_call: TRBJ2-6; v_call: TRBV19; d_call: .; cdr3_aa: CASSPGAYSGANVLTF; cdr3_nt: TGTGCCAGTAGTCCCGGTGCCTACTCTGGGGCCAACGTCCTGACTTTC
clone_size: few; j_call: TRBJ1-1; v_call: TRBV7-8; d_call: .; cdr3_aa: CASRTGFRMNTEAFF; cdr3_nt: TGTGCCAGCCGAACAGGGTTTAGGATGAACACTGAAGCTTTCTTT